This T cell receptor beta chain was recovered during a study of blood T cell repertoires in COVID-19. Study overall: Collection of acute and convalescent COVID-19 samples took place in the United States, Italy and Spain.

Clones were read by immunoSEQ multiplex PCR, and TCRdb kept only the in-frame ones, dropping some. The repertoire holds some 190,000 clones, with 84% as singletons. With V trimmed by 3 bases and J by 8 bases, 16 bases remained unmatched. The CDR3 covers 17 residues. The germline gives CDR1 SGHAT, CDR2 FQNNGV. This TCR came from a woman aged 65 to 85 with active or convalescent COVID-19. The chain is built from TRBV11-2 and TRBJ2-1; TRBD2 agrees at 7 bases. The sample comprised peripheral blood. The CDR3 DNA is TGTGCCAGCAGCTTTAGGGTTGGCGGGAGCCCCCAGGATGAGCAGTTCTTC. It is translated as CASSFRVGGSPQDEQFF.